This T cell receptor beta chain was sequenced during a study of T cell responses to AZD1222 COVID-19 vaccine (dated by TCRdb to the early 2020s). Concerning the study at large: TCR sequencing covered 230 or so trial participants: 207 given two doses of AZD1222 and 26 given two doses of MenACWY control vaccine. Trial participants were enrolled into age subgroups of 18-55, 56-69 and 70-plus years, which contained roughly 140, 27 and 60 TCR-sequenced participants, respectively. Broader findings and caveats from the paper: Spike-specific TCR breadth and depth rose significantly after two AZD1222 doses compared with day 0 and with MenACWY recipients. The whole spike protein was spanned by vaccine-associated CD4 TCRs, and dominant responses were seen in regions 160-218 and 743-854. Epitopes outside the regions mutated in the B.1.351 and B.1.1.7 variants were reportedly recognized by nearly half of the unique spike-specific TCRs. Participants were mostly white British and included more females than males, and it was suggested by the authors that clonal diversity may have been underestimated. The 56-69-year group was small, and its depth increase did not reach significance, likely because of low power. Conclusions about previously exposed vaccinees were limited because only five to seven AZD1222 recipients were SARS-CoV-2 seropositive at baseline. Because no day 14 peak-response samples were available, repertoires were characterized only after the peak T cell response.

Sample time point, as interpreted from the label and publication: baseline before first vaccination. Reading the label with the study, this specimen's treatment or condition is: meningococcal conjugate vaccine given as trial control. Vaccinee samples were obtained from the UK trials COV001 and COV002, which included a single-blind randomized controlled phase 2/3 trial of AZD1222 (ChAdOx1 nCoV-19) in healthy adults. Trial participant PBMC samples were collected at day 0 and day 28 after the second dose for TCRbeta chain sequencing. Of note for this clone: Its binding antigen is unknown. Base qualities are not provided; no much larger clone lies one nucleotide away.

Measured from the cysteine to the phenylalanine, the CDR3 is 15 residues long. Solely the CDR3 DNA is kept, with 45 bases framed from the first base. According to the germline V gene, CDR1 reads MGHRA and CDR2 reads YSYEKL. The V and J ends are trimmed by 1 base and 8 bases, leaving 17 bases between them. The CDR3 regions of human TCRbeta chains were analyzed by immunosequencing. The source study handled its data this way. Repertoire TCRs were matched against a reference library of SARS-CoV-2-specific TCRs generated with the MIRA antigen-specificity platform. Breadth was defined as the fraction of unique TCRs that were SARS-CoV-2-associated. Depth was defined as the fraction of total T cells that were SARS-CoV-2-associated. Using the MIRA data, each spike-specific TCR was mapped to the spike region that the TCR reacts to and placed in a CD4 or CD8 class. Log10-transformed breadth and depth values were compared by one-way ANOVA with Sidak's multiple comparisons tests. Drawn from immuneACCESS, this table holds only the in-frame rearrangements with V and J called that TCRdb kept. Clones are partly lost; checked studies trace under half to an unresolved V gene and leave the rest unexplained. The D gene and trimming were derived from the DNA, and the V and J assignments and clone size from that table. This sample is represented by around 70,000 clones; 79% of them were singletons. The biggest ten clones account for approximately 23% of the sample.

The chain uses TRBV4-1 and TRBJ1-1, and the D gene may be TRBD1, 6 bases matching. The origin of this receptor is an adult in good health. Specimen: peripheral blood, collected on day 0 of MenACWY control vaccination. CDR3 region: CASSQGNTGLGEAFF. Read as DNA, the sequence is TGCGCCAGCAGCCAAGGCAATACAGGGTTAGGAGAAGCTTTCTTT.